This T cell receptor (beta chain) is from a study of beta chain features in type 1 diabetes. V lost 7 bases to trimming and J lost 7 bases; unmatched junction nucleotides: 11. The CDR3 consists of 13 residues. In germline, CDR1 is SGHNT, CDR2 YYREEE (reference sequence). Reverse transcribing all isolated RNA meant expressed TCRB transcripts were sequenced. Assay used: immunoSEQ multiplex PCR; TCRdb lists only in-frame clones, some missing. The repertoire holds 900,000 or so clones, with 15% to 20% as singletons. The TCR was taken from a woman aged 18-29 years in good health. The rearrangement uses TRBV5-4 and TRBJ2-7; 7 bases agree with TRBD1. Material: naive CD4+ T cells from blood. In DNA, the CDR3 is TGTGCCAGCCCAGTCAAGGGGGCGAGGGAGCAGTACTTC. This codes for CASPVKGAREQYF.